This T cell receptor (beta chain) comes out of a study of cytomegalovirus exposure and HLA in healthy donors. Study context: The roughly 660 first-cohort repertoires shared a platform with the 120 or so validation repertoires, as reported in a later analysis. Study-level results: Some public TCRs appeared in many individuals, while most sequences were rare. The study flagged some 170 TCR beta chains as cytomegalovirus-associated.

The repertoire was sequenced with immunoSEQ multiplex PCR; TCRdb's copy has only in-frame clones and lacks some. The data show 150,000 to 200,000 clones, 85% seen once. A note on this clone: Its antigen is unidentified.

Germline-derived CDR1 and CDR2 are SGHRS and YFSETQ. V was pared by 1 base and J by 7 bases, with 9 bases of the junction left unmatched. This CDR3 spans 15 amino acids. The donors were members of the validation cohort, which comprised 120 subjects and was separate from the first cohort of 600 to 800 subjects. The genes are TRBV5-1 and TRBJ1-1, with 8 bases lining up with TRBD1. The sequence derives from a man between 18 and 29 years old in good health and CMV-seropositive. The material sequenced was PBMCs. CDR3 region: CASSLQGANINEAFF. DNA of the CDR3: TGCGCCAGCAGCTTGCAGGGGGCGAATATTAATGAAGCTTTCTTT.